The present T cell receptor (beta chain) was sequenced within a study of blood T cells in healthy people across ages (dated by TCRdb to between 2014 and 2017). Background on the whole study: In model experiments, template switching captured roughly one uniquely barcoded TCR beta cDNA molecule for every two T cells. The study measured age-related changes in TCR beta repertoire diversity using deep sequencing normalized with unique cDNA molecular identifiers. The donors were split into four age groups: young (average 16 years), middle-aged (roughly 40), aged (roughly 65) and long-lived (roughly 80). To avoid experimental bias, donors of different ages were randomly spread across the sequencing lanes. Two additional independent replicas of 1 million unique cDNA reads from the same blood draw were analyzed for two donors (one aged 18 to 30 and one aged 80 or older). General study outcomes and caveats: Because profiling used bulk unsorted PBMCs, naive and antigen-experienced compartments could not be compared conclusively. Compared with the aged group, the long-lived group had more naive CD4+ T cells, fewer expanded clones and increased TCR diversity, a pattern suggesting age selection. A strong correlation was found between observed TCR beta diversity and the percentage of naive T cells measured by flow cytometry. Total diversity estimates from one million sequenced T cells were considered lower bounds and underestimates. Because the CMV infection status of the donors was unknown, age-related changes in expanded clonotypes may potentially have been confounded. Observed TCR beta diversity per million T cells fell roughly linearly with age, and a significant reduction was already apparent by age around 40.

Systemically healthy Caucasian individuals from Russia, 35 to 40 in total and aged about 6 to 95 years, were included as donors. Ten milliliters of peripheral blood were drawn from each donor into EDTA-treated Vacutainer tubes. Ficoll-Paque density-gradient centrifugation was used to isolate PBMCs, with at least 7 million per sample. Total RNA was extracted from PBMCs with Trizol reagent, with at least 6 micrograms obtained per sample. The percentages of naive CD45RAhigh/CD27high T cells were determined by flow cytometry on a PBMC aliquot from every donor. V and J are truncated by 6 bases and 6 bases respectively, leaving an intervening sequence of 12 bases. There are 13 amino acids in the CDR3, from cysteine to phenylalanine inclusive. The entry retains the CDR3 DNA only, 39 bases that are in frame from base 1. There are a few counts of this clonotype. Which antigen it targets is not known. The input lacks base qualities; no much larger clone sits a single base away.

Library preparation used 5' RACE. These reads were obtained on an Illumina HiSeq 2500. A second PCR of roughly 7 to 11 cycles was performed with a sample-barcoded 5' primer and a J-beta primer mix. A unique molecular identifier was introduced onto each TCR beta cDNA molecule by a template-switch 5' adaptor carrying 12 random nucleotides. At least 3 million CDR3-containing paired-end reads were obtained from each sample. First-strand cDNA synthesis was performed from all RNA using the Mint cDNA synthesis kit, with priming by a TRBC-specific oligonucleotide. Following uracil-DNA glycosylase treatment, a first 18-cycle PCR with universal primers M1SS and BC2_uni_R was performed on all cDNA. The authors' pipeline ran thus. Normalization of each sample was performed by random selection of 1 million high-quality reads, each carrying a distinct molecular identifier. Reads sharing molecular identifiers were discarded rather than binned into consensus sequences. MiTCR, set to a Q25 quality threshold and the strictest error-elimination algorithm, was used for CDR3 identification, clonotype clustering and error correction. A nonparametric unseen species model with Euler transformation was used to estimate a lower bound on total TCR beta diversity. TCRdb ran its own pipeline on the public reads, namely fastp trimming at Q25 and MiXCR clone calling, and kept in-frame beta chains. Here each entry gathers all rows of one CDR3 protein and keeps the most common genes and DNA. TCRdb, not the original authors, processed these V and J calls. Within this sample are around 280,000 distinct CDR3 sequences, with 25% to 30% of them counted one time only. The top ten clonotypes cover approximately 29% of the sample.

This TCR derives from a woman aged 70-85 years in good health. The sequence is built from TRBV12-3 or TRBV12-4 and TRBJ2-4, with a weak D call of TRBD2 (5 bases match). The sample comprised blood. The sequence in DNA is TGTGCCAGCAGGCTAGCCTCGGGAAACATTCAGTACTTC. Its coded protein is CASRLASGNIQYF.